This T cell receptor beta chain stems from a study of blood T cell repertoires in COVID-19. As for the study in general: COVID-19 samples from acute and convalescent phases originated in the United States, Italy and Spain. Nucleic acid was either cDNA or gDNA, and it came from T cells, B-cell-depleted T cells, or PBMCs.

V was cut by 3 bases and J by 6 bases, with 17 bases left in between. CDR3 length: 15 amino acids. Looked up from germline, CDR1 is KGHSH and CDR2 is LQKENI. In the original analysis: Counts of nucleated cells, estimated from reference gene primer amplification, were obtained. Profiled with immunoSEQ multiplex PCR; TCRdb holds only in-frame clones, not every one. The D gene and trimming were derived from the DNA, and the V and J assignments and clone size from that table. The sample has about 210,000 clones, 65% to 85% seen once; the top ten hold under 3.5%. V gene TRBV18 combines with J gene TRBJ1-2; D may be TRBD1 (5 bases). This sequence was found in a man aged 50 to 60 with active or convalescent COVID-19. Sample: peripheral blood. The CDR3 region is CASSPESAWGDGYTF. The CDR3 DNA is TGTGCCAGCTCACCGGAGAGTGCATGGGGGGATGGCTACACCTTC.